This is a list of T cell receptor beta chains from one sample in a study of blood T cell repertoires in COVID-19. Assay: immunoSEQ multiplex PCR; the TCRdb copy retains only in-frame clones and omits some. Among about 68,000 clones listed, 80% to 90% were seen once. Sequencing was done on a sample of peripheral blood. These receptors all stem from a woman in her sixties or seventies with acute or convalescent COVID-19. Both conserved end residues are trimmed from each CDR3.

v_call	j_call	cdr3_aa
TRBV5-1	TRBJ1-5	ASSLTGQGQPQH
TRBV7-8	TRBJ2-5	ASSPPGTGGEETQY
TRBV24-1	TRBJ2-1	ATSDPGTSEMDEQF
TRBV27	TRBJ1-1	ASSLYGQGATEAF
TRBV7-9	TRBJ1-2	ASSPPGGANYGYT
TRBV27	TRBJ1-4	ASSRQGNEKLF
TRBV5-6	TRBJ1-6	ASSLFQGDSSYNSPLH
TRBV30	TRBJ1-1	AWRPRNTEAF
TRBV11-1	TRBJ1-4	ASSYGRGNEKLF
TRBV30	TRBJ1-1	AWNIGQGMDTEAF
TRBV5-6	TRBJ2-7	ASSLQRVSYEQY
TRBV11-3	TRBJ2-7	ASSLASRPKPYEQY
TRBV6-6	TRBJ2-3	ASRSTDTQY
TRBV7-2	TRBJ2-7	ASSLGQTLGYEQY
TRBV2	TRBJ2-3	ATSGTSGTDTQY
TRBV2	TRBJ2-3	ASTEGPSASTDTQY
TRBV30	TRBJ1-1	AWSWGQVNTEAF
TRBV19	TRBJ1-1	ASSKLHRAKTEAF